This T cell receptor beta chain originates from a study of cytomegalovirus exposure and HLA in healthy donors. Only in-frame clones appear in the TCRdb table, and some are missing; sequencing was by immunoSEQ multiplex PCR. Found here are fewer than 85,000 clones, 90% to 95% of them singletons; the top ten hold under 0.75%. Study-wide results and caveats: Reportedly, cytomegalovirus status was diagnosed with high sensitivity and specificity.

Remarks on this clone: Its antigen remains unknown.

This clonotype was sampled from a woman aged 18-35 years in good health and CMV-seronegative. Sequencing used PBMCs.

The CDR3 loop reads CASSYTGVGANVLTF. Here the CDR3 DNA reads TGTGCCAGCAGCTATACAGGGGTTGGGGCCAACGTCCTGACTTTC. The chain has TRBV7-9 and TRBJ2-6, with 7 bases lining up with TRBD1. CDR1 is SEHNR and CDR2 is FQNEAQ in the germline V gene (reference sequence). Trimming removed 4 bases from V and 3 bases from J; junction bases left unmatched: 3. The CDR3 spans 15 residues.